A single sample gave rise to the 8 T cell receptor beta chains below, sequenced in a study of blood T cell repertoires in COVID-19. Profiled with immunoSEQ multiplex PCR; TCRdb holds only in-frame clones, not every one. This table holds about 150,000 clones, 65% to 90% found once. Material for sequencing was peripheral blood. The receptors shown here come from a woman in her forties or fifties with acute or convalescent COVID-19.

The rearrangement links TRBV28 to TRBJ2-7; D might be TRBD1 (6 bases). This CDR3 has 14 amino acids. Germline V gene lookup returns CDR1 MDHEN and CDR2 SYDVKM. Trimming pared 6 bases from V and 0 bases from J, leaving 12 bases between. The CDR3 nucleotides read TGTGCCAGCAGCGCAACAGGGATCTCCTACGAGCAGTACTTC. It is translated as CASSATGISYEQYF. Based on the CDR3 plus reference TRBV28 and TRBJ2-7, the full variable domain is DVKVTQSSRYLVKRTGEKVFLECVQDMDHENMFWYRQDPGLGLRLIYFSYDVKMKEKGDIPEGYSVSREKKERFSLILESASTNQTSMYLCASSATGISYEQYFGPGTRLTVT.

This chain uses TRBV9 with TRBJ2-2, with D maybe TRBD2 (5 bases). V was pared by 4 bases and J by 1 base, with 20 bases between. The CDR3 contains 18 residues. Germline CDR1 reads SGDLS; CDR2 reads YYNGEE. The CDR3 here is CASSQSRVSGLNTGELFF. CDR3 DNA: TGTGCCAGCAGCCAAAGTCGGGTCAGCGGATTGAACACCGGGGAGCTGTTTTTT.

The chain's CDR3 is CASSSSRGSSYNSPLHF. In DNA, the CDR3 is TGTGCCAGTAGCAGTTCCAGGGGGAGCTCCTATAATTCACCCCTCCACTTT. V usage is TRBV19 and J usage is TRBJ1-6; 7 bases fit TRBD1. The ends lost 6 bases at V and 0 bases at J; junction bases unmatched: 8. Germline V CDR1 and CDR2: LNHDA, SQIVND (reference sequence). The CDR3 sequence is 17 residues long.

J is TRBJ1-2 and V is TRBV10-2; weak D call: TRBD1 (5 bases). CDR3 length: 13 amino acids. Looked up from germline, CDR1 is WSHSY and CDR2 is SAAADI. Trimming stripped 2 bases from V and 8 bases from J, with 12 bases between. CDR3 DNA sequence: TGCGCCAGCAGTGAGAGATGGGGCCGGGGCTACACCTTC. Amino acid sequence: CASSERWGRGYTF.

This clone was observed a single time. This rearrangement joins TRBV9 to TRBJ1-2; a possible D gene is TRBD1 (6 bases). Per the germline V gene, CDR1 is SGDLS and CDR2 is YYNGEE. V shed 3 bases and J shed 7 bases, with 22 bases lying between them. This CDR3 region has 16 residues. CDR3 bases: TGTGCCAGCAGCGCTACCGCTACCCGGGACAATTTTGGCTACACCTTC. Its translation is CASSATATRDNFGYTF.

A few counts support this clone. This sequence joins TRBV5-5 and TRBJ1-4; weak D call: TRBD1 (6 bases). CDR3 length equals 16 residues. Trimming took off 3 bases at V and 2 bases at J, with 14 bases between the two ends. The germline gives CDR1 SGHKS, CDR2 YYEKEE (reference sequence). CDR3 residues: CASSSYRAGTNEKLFF. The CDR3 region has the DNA TGTGCCAGCAGCTCATACAGGGCGGGCACTAATGAAAAACTGTTTTTT.

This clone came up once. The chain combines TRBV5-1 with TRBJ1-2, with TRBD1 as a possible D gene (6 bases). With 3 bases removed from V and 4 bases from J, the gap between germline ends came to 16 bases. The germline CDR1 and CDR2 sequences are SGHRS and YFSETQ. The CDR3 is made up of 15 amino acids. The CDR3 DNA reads TGCGCCAGCAGCTCCGGGGGGGCAGGGAGCTATGGCTACACCTTC. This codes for CASSSGGAGSYGYTF.

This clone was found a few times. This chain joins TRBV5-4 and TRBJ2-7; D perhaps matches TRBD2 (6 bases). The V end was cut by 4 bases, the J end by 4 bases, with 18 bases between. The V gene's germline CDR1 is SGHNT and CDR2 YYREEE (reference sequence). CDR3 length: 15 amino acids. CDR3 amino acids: CASSARTTQQYEQYF. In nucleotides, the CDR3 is TGTGCCAGCAGCGCCCGGACTACTCAACAATACGAGCAGTACTTC.